Listed here are 20 T cell receptor beta chains from one sample, sequenced in a study of regulatory T cells in long-lasting Graves disease. The authors built TCR beta libraries using iRepertoire HTBI primers and Arm-PCR of CDR3 regions. In TCRdb, the multiplex PCR reads were re-called with MiXCR into one record per CDR3 protein. The sample has 700,000 or so distinct CDR3 sequences; 25% to 35% are singletons. Specified time point: persistent/refractory GD, antithyroid drugs over 5 years with positive TRAb. The authors made the TCR library using RNA they extracted from PBMCs. The sample consisted of peripheral blood mononuclear cells (PBMCs), taken when the disease was refractory, from a patient treated with antithyroid drugs. The receptors were gathered from a female donor with Graves disease.

This clonotype was detected many times. The rearrangement links TRBV2 to TRBJ1-5, with D possibly matching TRBD1 (6 bases). Per the germline V gene, CDR1 is SNHLY and CDR2 is FYNNEI. There are 17 residues in the CDR3. V lost 5 bases and J lost 5, with 22 bases in between. CDR3 nucleotide sequence: TGTGCCAGCAGTTCCTACCTTACGTTCGGGGGCGATCAGCCCCAGCATTTT. This codes for CASSSYLTFGGDQPQHF.

The chain recombines TRBV19 with TRBJ1-5; D gene ambiguous. Per germline, CDR1 LNHDA and CDR2 SQIVND (reference sequence). The CDR3 is 14 residues long. With 5 bases removed from V and 0 bases from J, the gap between germline ends came to 8 bases. The CDR3 spells CASSDDHSNQPQHF. For the CDR3, the DNA is TGTGCCAGTAGTGACGATCATAGCAATCAGCCCCAGCATTTT.

This clonotype was found many times. The V and J genes are TRBV28 and TRBJ1-4; TRBD1 matches at 12 bases. The CDR3 extends over 15 amino acids. V shed 6 bases and J 6 bases; nucleotides not matched to a gene: 5. Germline-derived CDR1 and CDR2 are MDHEN and SYDVKM. As DNA, the CDR3 is TGTGCCAGCAGCTTGAGGGACAGGGGGCATGAAAAACTGTTTTTT. Translation: CASSLRDRGHEKLFF.

V is TRBV7-3 and J is TRBJ2-5; 7 nucleotides align to TRBD1. Germline lookup yields CDR1 SGHTA and CDR2 FQGTGA. Germline trimming cut 4 bases from V and 4 bases from J; bases unmatched to any gene: 9. The CDR3 totals 15 residues. This CDR3 reads CASSSRDSRLETQYF. For the CDR3, the DNA is TGTGCCAGCAGCTCCCGGGACAGCCGATTAGAGACCCAGTACTTC.

This clonotype has ten or more counts. The chain recombines TRBV6-1 with TRBJ1-2; D is possibly TRBD1 (6 bases). Trimming removed 6 bases at V and 4 bases at J, with 12 bases between. The CDR3 totals 13 residues. CDR1 and CDR2 (germline): MNHNS, SASEGT. This CDR3 is CASRRTDSYGYTF. The CDR3, as DNA: TGTGCCAGCAGACGGACAGACTCCTATGGCTACACCTTC.

This clonotype showed up just a few times. The genes are TRBV24-1 and TRBJ2-2; D possibly corresponds to TRBD2 (6 bases). Germline-derived CDR1 and CDR2 are KGHDR and SFDVKD. The CDR3 is 13 residues long. Trimming removed 7 bases from V and 4 bases from J, with 9 bases in between. CDR3 amino acids: CATSLEGTGELFF. CDR3 nucleotide sequence: TGTGCCACCAGCTTGGAGGGCACCGGGGAGCTGTTTTTT.

This sequence joins TRBV11-2 and TRBJ2-5; D is unresolved. The CDR3 is 14 amino acids. With 6 bases removed from V and 0 bases from J, the gap between germline ends came to 11 bases. The germline V gene has CDR1 SGHAT and CDR2 FQNNGV. The CDR3 sequence: CASRATEYQETQYF. CDR3 sequence (DNA): TGTGCCAGCAGAGCTACGGAGTACCAAGAGACCCAGTACTTC. Supplemented by reference TRBV11-2 and TRBJ2-5, the full variable domain reads EAGVAQSPRYKIIEKRQSVAFWCNPISGHATLYWYQQILGQGPKLLIQFQNNGVVDDSQLPKDRFSAERLKGVDSTLKIQPAKLEDSAVYLCASRATEYQETQYFGPGTRLLVL.

This clonotype has ten or more counts. The V gene is TRBV6-1, the J gene TRBJ1-1; 8 positions agree with TRBD1. The CDR3 length is 15 residues. Trimming cost V 5 bases and J 5 bases; bases outside gene matches: 10. CDR1 is MNHNS and CDR2 is SASEGT in the germline V gene. CDR3 amino acids: CASSPGGQGFTEAFF. The CDR3 bases are TGTGCCAGCAGTCCCGGCGGACAGGGATTTACTGAAGCTTTCTTT.

This clonotype appeared a few times. This chain uses TRBV9 with TRBJ2-7; TRBD1 or TRBD2 may be the D gene (6 bases each). Per germline, CDR1 SGDLS and CDR2 YYNGEE. This CDR3 is built from 16 residues. The V end was cut by 4 bases, the J end by 2 bases, with 19 bases between. CDR3 nucleotides: TGTGCCAGCAGCCCCCAGCTCGGGGGCCTCACCTACGAGCAGTACTTC. Amino acids: CASSPQLGGLTYEQYF.

There are a few counts of this clonotype. This chain joins TRBV20-1 and TRBJ1-2; the D is unclear. The CDR3 totals 14 residues. V was pared by 0 bases and J by 3 bases, with 11 bases between. The germline V gene has CDR1 DFQATT and CDR2 SNEGSKA (reference sequence). The CDR3 here is CSARDSAGDYGYTF. The CDR3 DNA is TGCAGTGCTAGAGATTCGGCCGGCGACTATGGCTACACCTTC.

This clonotype was picked up a small number of times. The CDR3 here is CASSQDRGVNQPQHF. For the CDR3, the DNA is TGTGCCAGCAGCCAGGACAGGGGGGTTAATCAGCCCCAGCATTTT. The chain links TRBV28 to TRBJ1-5; 10 bases line up with TRBD1. After removal of 6 bases from V and 4 bases from J, the junction contained 6 bases not matched to a gene. The CDR3 runs 15 residues. CDR1 and CDR2 from the germline V gene are MDHEN and SYDVKM.

The chain uses TRBV6-1 and TRBJ1-6, with a weak D call TRBD1 (6 bases). Between the trimmed V and J ends, which lost 6 bases and 8 bases, there was a span of 23 bases. This CDR3 comprises 17 residues. The germline CDR1 and CDR2 sequences are MNHNS and SASEGT. CDR3 protein: CASRDWGAPSVDSPLHF. The CDR3 region has the DNA TGTGCCAGCAGAGACTGGGGGGCCCCATCCGTAGATTCACCCCTCCACTTT.

The chain couples TRBV5-1 to TRBJ1-1; perhaps TRBD1 as D (5 bases). The CDR3 totals 13 residues. Germline CDR1 reads SGHRS; CDR2 reads YFSETQ. The ends were cut back, 3 bases at V and 4 bases at J, with 10 bases in the middle. Here the CDR3 DNA reads TGCGCCAGCAGCTCAGGGAGGGCCACTGAAGCTTTCTTT. It codes for CASSSGRATEAFF. Drawing the rest from reference TRBV5-1 and TRBJ1-1, the complete variable domain is KAGVTQTPRYLIKTRGQQVTLSCSPISGHRSVSWYQQTPGQGLQFLFEYFSETQRNKGNFPGRFSGRQFSNSRSEMNVSTLELGDSALYLCASSSGRATEAFFGQGTRLTVV.

The rearrangement joins TRBV11-2 to TRBJ2-3; a possible D gene is TRBD2 (6 bases). CDR3 length equals 15 residues. The germline V and J ends were trimmed by 4 bases and 2 bases, with 13 bases remaining between them. CDR1 is SGHAT, CDR2 FQNNGV, per germline. CDR3 bases: TGTGCCAGCAGCTCCCGGAGGGCAGACACAGATACGCAGTATTTT. Its translation: CASSSRRADTDTQYF.

This chain joins TRBV24-1 and TRBJ2-5; tentative D call: TRBD2 (6 bases). With 2 bases removed from V and 5 bases from J, the gap between germline ends came to 11 bases. Germline V CDR1 and CDR2: KGHDR, SFDVKD. This CDR3 is built from 14 residues. CDR3 sequence (DNA): TGTGCCACCAGTGATTACTCTGGAGGGGAGACCCAGTACTTC. This gives the protein CATSDYSGGETQYF.

This clonotype was counted at least ten times. The V gene is TRBV6-2 or TRBV6-3, the J gene TRBJ1-2, with a weak D call TRBD1 (6 bases). Germline-derived CDR1 and CDR2 are MNHEY and SVGEGT. V was cut by 5 bases and J by 4 bases, with 14 bases left in between. CDR3 length: 14 residues. Here the CDR3 reads CASSPRTGFYGYTF. The CDR3 DNA is TGTGCCAGCAGTCCCCGTACAGGGTTCTATGGCTACACCTTC.

This clonotype was counted between two and nine times. Just one base apart from a much larger clone, this may be a read error. This chain joins TRBV12-3 or TRBV12-4 and TRBJ1-5; 8 bases align to TRBD1. CDR3 length equals 15 residues. CDR3 protein: CANSQEGQGNQPQHF. The CDR3 nucleotides read TGTGCCAACAGTCAGGAGGGACAGGGCAATCAGCCCCAGCATTTT.

The rearrangement uses TRBV27 and TRBJ1-1; D perhaps matches TRBD1 (6 bases). V was trimmed by 2 bases and J by 1 base, leaving 11 bases between them. This CDR3 is built from 15 residues. Germline V gene sequence: CDR1 MNHEY, CDR2 SMNVEV (reference sequence). CDR3 in amino acids: CASSLRGTKNTEAFF. The CDR3 region has the DNA TGTGCCAGCAGTTTAAGAGGGACAAAGAACACTGAAGCTTTCTTT.

The sample holds many counts of this clonotype. The chain has TRBV5-1 and TRBJ2-7; D gene ambiguous. Germline loops: CDR1 SGHRS, CDR2 YFSETQ. V shed 0 bases and J shed 2 bases, with 9 bases lying between them. The CDR3 is 14 amino acids. The CDR3 loop is CASSLEPQTYEQYF. For the CDR3, the DNA is TGCGCCAGCAGCTTGGAACCGCAGACCTACGAGCAGTACTTC.

The chain links TRBV27 to TRBJ2-5; D gene ambiguous. Per germline, CDR1 MNHEY and CDR2 SMNVEV (reference sequence). This CDR3 region has 13 residues. The V end was cut by 6 bases, the J end by 4 bases, with 12 bases between. CDR3 nucleotide sequence: TGTGCCAGCAGGGCTTTCACCGGAGAGACCCAGTACTTC. It codes for CASRAFTGETQYF.